A single sample is the source of the 9 T cell receptor beta chains below, sequenced in a study of T cells in Graves' hyperthyroidism and ophthalmopathy. Amplification of TCR beta CDR3 regions was performed using RNA transcripts as template. An initial round of RT-PCR targeting the TCR CDR3 relied on the HTBI primer set. TCRdb processed the multiplex PCR reads anew with MiXCR; each CDR3 protein has one entry. The repertoire includes 460,000 or so distinct CDR3 sequences, 14% of them detected once, and 15% to 20% sits in the top ten. The sample comprised blood. These receptor sequences come from a woman between 18 and 29 years old with Graves' hyperthyroidism.

Many counts were recorded for this clonotype. The V call is TRBV12-3 or TRBV12-4, the J call TRBJ1-2, with no clear D. V lost 7 bases, J lost 4 bases, and 7 bases lay in between. The CDR3 sequence is 11 residues long. Here the CDR3 reads CASTQSYGYTF. CDR3 in DNA: TGTGCCAGCACTCAAAGCTATGGCTACACCTTC.

This clonotype was detected many times. This chain links TRBV5-1 with TRBJ1-1; D is uncertain. The germline gives CDR1 SGHRS, CDR2 YFSETQ. CDR3 length equals 15 residues. The germline V and J ends were trimmed by 0 bases and 0 bases, with 9 bases remaining between them. The CDR3 spells CASSLDTGLNTEAFF. CDR3 DNA: TGCGCCAGCAGCTTGGACACCGGGTTGAACACTGAAGCTTTCTTT.

The chain is built from TRBV18 and TRBJ1-6, with D unresolved. The germline gives CDR1 KGHSH, CDR2 LQKENI. CDR3 length: 17 amino acids. V gave up 3 bases and J gave up 0 bases, with 12 bases separating them. DNA of the CDR3: TGTGCCAGCTCACCTACCGGCGGGAGCTCCTATAATTCACCCCTCCACTTT. Its protein is CASSPTGGSSYNSPLHF.

In this sample, this clonotype turned up many times. The chain employs TRBV29-1 and TRBJ1-2; no firm D call. CDR1 and CDR2 from the germline V gene are SQVTM and ANQGSEA. This CDR3 is built from 14 residues. Trimming cost V 6 bases and J 2 bases, with 16 bases left between them. CDR3 coding DNA: TGCAGCGTCCAACCTGCTGGGGAGAACTATGGCTACACCTTC. This translates into CSVQPAGENYGYTF.

The chain's CDR3 is CAWSGLSYTEAFF. CDR3 DNA sequence: TGTGCCTGGAGTGGACTTAGTTACACTGAAGCTTTCTTT. V is TRBV30 and J is TRBJ1-1; the D is unclear. CDR3 size: 13 residues. Trimming took off 1 base at V and 3 bases at J, with 9 bases between the two ends. Germline assignment: CDR1 GTSNPN and CDR2 SVGIG (reference sequence). The whole variable domain, remainder taken from reference TRBV30 and TRBJ1-1, is SQTIHQWPATLVQPVGSPLSLECTVEGTSNPNLYWYRQAAGRGLQLLFYSVGIGQISSEVPQNLSASRPQDRQFILSSKKLLLSDSGFYLCAWSGLSYTEAFFGQGTRLTVV.

J is TRBJ2-2 and V is TRBV13, with 11 bases lining up with TRBD2. Germline assignment: CDR1 PRHDT and CDR2 FYEKMQ (reference sequence). The CDR3 loop spans 17 amino acids. V shed 5 bases, J shed 6 bases, and the junction held 11 bases outside the gene matches. CDR3 bases: TGTGCCAGCAGCCTACTAGCGGGAGCGGGCAGGTCCGGGGAGCTGTTTTTT. Protein: CASSLLAGAGRSGELFF.

The sample holds a few counts of this clonotype. V gene TRBV4-1 combines with J gene TRBJ2-7; weak D call: TRBD1 (5 bases). CDR3 length equals 12 residues. V lost 2 bases and J lost 3, with 5 bases in between. CDR1 and CDR2 (germline): MGHRA, YSYEKL. Written as DNA, the CDR3 is TGCGCCAGCAGCCAACAGGGCTACGAGCAGTACTTC. Its translation is CASSQQGYEQYF.

The sample holds a few counts of this clonotype. CDR3 region: CASSPPRGTGRPSTEAFF. The CDR3 DNA follows: TGTGCCAGCTCACCACCTCGAGGGACGGGGAGGCCTAGCACTGAAGCTTTCTTT. The chain links TRBV18 to TRBJ1-1, with TRBD1 as a possible D gene (5 bases). CDR1 and CDR2 from the germline V gene are KGHSH and LQKENI. This CDR3 has 18 amino acids. The V end was cut by 0 bases, the J end by 4 bases, with 21 bases between.

This clonotype was detected many times. The V call is TRBV12-3 or TRBV12-4, the J call TRBJ2-2; 10 bases are a match to TRBD2. Germline trimming cut 6 bases from V and 1 base from J; bases unmatched to any gene: 2. This CDR3 contains 15 residues. The CDR3 DNA reads as TGTGCCAGCAGATCTAGCGGGAGGAACACCGGGGAGCTGTTTTTT. Translated: CASRSSGRNTGELFF.